This T cell receptor (beta chain) was found in a study of shared clonotypes between healthy human individuals (dated by TCRdb to the early 2020s). In the study overall: The cohort included a few men and two women between 18 and 49 years of age. For each donor, CD4 naive and CD4 memory were each given three plates, CD8 naive was given two plates, and CD8 memory was given one plate. To estimate repertoire size and how much clonotypes are shared between individuals, the study performed deep sequencing of blood TCR repertoires from 4 to 6 healthy adults. To increase sequencing depth and limit assay-specific biases, different laboratories used diverse techniques to prepare libraries and sequence TCR repertoires. Leukapheresis yielded between about 0.85 and 10 billion PBMCs per donor. The paper as a whole reports these results and caveats: Only blood was sampled, and tissue TCR repertoires likely differ from those in blood. About 5% of naive CD4, more than 3% of naive CD8, roughly 2.5% of memory CD4, and about 0.4% of memory CD8 clonotypes were shared across a few donors. Even with the large sequencing depth, rarefaction of the sorted-subset datasets indicated that sequencing was incomplete. Naive subsets generally had larger estimated clonotype richness than memory subsets. The small number of donors limited the genetic and exposure-history diversity represented. Pairwise subsampling indicated that sequencing depth was expected to affect the degree of clonotype sharing among donors. Compared with non-shared clonotypes, the clonotypes found in all four sorted-subset donors had higher generation probabilities.

A note on this clone: Its antigen is currently not known. Within one base of it there is no much larger clone, and no base qualities were kept.

Healthy HIV-negative adults with no recently reported acute infections or vaccinations were included as donors. Every donor was a Caucasian adult residing in Nashville, Tennessee, USA. Magnetic negative selection was used to enrich CD4+ T cells, after which naive cells were positively selected on CD45RA and the negative fraction became the memory subset. After blood collection by leukapheresis, PBMCs were isolated using Ficoll-Histopaque density gradient centrifugation and then cryopreserved in the vapor phase of liquid nitrogen. Analytical flow cytometry was used to check the purity and quantity of every magnetically sorted T cell population. Each sorted fraction had its genomic DNA isolated and then quantified by UV absorbance on a Nanodrop 2000c. Using the deep immunoSEQ assay, TCR CDR3 regions were amplified from genomic DNA by multiplex PCR. Extracted genomic DNA from each cell subset was distributed evenly across all wells of several immunoSEQ 96-well plates, and each plate was treated as a replicate. For sorted subsets, roughly 200 ng of genomic DNA, equivalent to around 31,000 T cell genomes, went into each replicate PCR. Purified libraries were quantified with a Qubit 3.0 fluorometer, sized on a Bioanalyzer 2100, and re-quantified with the KAPA Library Quantification kit. Every immunoSEQ 96-well plate was sequenced on a dedicated single-read 150-cycle Illumina NextSeq 550 flow cell. The source study handled its data this way. Because the immunoSEQ output held only junctional sequences and lacked quality scores, the filtering could not match the filtering applied to full-length reads. Sequences were annotated with PyIR, a Python wrapper for IgBLAST v1.9, using IMGT germline references to assign V/J genes and CDR3. Reads with weak V/J assignments (E-value above 1e-6), missing CDR3, stop codons, out-of-frame junctions, or ambiguous translated residues were removed. V3J clonotypes were defined as sequences sharing the same inferred V gene, J gene, and CDR3 amino acid sequence. The percentage overlap between two repertoires was calculated by dividing the number of shared unique clonotypes by the size of the smaller repertoire. RTK rarefaction, the Chao1 estimator, and Recon v2.1 estimates of unobserved clonotypes were used to assess repertoire richness. OLGA was used to compute generation probabilities for all TCRbeta clonotypes that the gDNA method yielded from several donors. What TCRdb holds here is the immuneACCESS table cut down to in-frame rearrangements. Part of the clones is not present; checked against another copy, under half of the missing clones reflect an unresolved V gene, and the others are unexplained. From that table come the V and J calls and clone size; the DNA was used to work out D and trimming. The sample has hundreds of thousands of clones on record, about three quarters of them singletons. The leading ten clones occupy around 2% of the sample.

CDR1 is given as SQVTM and CDR2 as ANQGSEA, both from the germline V gene. The junction carries 9 bases between V and J, which are trimmed by 4 bases and 3 bases respectively. Its CDR3 holds 12 amino acids, cysteine through phenylalanine. Only CDR3 DNA is held: 36 bases, read in frame from base 1. The sequenced sample was memory CD4+ T cells sorted from blood. The sample's cell subset or site, from its label and the paper: CD45RA-negative fraction. This TCR was sampled from a woman aged 25-40 years in good health. The V gene is TRBV29-1 and the J gene is TRBJ1-2; the D gene is unclear. The CDR3 reads CSVGDSYYGYTF. The nucleotide sequence is given as TGCAGCGTTGGAGATTCATACTATGGCTACACCTTC.